This entry lists 21 T cell receptor beta chains sequenced from one sample in a study of blood T cell repertoires in COVID-19 (dated by TCRdb to about 2020). Library preparation was by the immunoSEQ multiplex PCR assay. TCRdb stores this immuneACCESS table with in-frame sequences only. Part of the clones is absent; in the studies checked, under half of the shortfall reflects unresolved V genes, and no reason is known for the rest. This sample gives about 73,000 clones in total; approximately 80% of them show up just once. Clones ranked in the top ten supply about 2.2% of the sample. Input material: peripheral blood. The receptors were gathered from a man aged 70-80 years with COVID-19, enrolled during active disease.

This chain links TRBV11-2 with TRBJ1-2; the D gene is possibly TRBD1 (6 bases). CDR1 and CDR2 (germline): SGHAT, FQNNGV. The CDR3 extends over 16 amino acids. V was clipped by 5 bases and J by 3 bases, with 19 bases between them. The CDR3 nucleotides are TGTGCCAGCAGCCGATCGCAGGACAGAGAAGACTATGGCTACACCTTC. This sequence encodes CASSRSQDREDYGYTF.

The V gene is TRBV6-6, the J gene TRBJ2-2; 9 bases are a match to TRBD1. V shed 5 bases, J shed 6 bases, and the junction held 10 bases outside the gene matches. This CDR3 is 16 amino acids long. The germline CDR1 and CDR2 sequences are MNHNY and SVGAGI (reference sequence). The CDR3 coding sequence is TGTGCCAGCAGTGGCGGACAGGGGCGCGCATCCGGGGAGCTGTTTTTT. Translated: CASSGGQGRASGELFF.

V gene TRBV4-3 combines with J gene TRBJ1-2; D unresolved. The CDR3 runs 14 residues. V was clipped by 1 base and J by 4 bases, with 10 bases between them. The germline CDR1 and CDR2 sequences are LGHNA and YSLEER. The CDR3 reads CASSQAIQVYGYTF. CDR3 DNA: TGCGCCAGCAGCCAAGCGATACAAGTCTATGGCTACACCTTC.

In this sample, this clone turned up a few times. For the CDR3, the DNA is TGCGCCAGCAGCTTGGGGACAGGGCCAGCCTACGAGCAGTACTTC. Its translation is CASSLGTGPAYEQYF. The chain combines TRBV5-1 with TRBJ2-7, with 8 bases lining up with TRBD1. Germline CDR1 reads SGHRS; CDR2 reads YFSETQ. The CDR3 spans 15 residues. V lost 0 bases, J lost 2 bases, and 4 bases stayed unmatched.

V is TRBV4-1 and J is TRBJ1-5; tentatively, D is TRBD1 (5 bases). The germline CDR1 and CDR2 sequences are MGHRA and YSYEKL. Trimming left V 0 bases short and J 4 bases short, with 13 bases between. The CDR3 is 16 amino acids. For the CDR3, the DNA is TGCGCCAGCAGCCAAGATCATTTGGCAGGGAATCAGCCCCAGCATTTT. Translating gives CASSQDHLAGNQPQHF.

This clone was seen many times. V is TRBV28 and J is TRBJ1-5; no definite D call. Trimming stripped 3 bases from V and 0 bases from J, with 12 bases between. Germline CDR1 MDHEN, CDR2 SYDVKM. The CDR3 runs to 16 residues. In DNA form, the CDR3 reads TGTGCCAGCAGTTTTATTCTAAGAAATAGCAATCAGCCCCAGCATTTT. Encoded protein: CASSFILRNSNQPQHF.

The chain recombines TRBV9 with TRBJ2-1, with D uncertain. Trimming left V 3 bases short and J 6 bases short, with 13 bases between. Germline loops: CDR1 SGDLS, CDR2 YYNGEE. CDR3 length equals 14 residues. DNA for the CDR3: TGTGCCAGCAGCGCAGTGCAAAACAGCAATGAGCAGTTCTTC. Amino acid sequence: CASSAVQNSNEQFF.

In this sample, this clone turned up once. The chain joins TRBV7-2 to TRBJ2-1; a weak D match, TRBD2 (5 bases). V dropped 1 base and J dropped 0 bases, with 7 bases sitting between them. Germline V gene lookup returns CDR1 SGHTA and CDR2 FQGNSA. The CDR3 consists of 15 residues. CDR3 residues: CASSLVASSYNEQFF. The DNA of the CDR3 is TGTGCCAGCAGCTTAGTAGCGAGCTCCTACAATGAGCAGTTCTTC.

The rearrangement joins TRBV28 to TRBJ1-1; weak D call: TRBD1 (5 bases). The CDR3 is made up of 13 amino acids. CDR1 is MDHEN and CDR2 is SYDVKM in the germline V gene. V was cut by 6 bases and J by 6 bases, with 14 bases left in between. CDR3 DNA sequence: TGTGCCAGCAGGTATTCGGGGGGACCTGAAGCTTTCTTT. Translated: CASRYSGGPEAFF.

This clone was detected a few times. The V gene is TRBV7-2, the J gene TRBJ1-5, with TRBD1 as a possible D gene (5 bases). Germline V gene sequence: CDR1 SGHTA, CDR2 FQGNSA. Trimming pared 2 bases from V and 3 bases from J, leaving 11 bases between. The CDR3 contains 15 residues. The CDR3: CASSLLAGNNQPQHF. For the CDR3, the DNA is TGTGCCAGCAGCTTACTCGCAGGGAACAATCAGCCCCAGCATTTT.

CDR3 region: CASSLGLGSNYGYTF. The CDR3 DNA is TGTGCCAGCAGCTTAGGTCTAGGTTCTAACTATGGCTACACCTTC. This chain uses TRBV7-9 with TRBJ1-2; D gene uncertain. With 1 base removed from V and 0 bases from J, the gap between germline ends came to 9 bases. CDR1 and CDR2 from the germline V gene are SEHNR and FQNEAQ (reference sequence). The CDR3 length is 15 residues. Drawing the rest from reference TRBV7-9 and TRBJ1-2, the complete variable domain is DTGVSQNPRHKITKRGQNVTFRCDPISEHNRLYWYRQTLGQGPEFLTYFQNEAQLEKSRLLSDRFSAERPKGSFSTLEIQRTEQGDSAMYLCASSLGLGSNYGYTFGSGTRLTVV.

This rearrangement joins TRBV13 to TRBJ2-5, with 8 bases aligning to TRBD1. Trimming took 5 bases from V and 5 from J; bases not matched to a gene: 10. Per the germline V gene, CDR1 is PRHDT and CDR2 is FYEKMQ (reference sequence). This CDR3 is 15 amino acids long. CDR3 amino acids: CASSTTTGVVETQYF. CDR3 coding DNA: TGTGCCAGCAGCACAACGACAGGGGTGGTGGAGACCCAGTACTTC.

This sequence joins TRBV7-2 and TRBJ1-2; D perhaps matches TRBD1 (6 bases). CDR3 size: 13 residues. Trimming removed 5 bases from V and 2 bases from J, with 9 bases in between. Germline-derived CDR1 and CDR2 are SGHTA and FQGNSA. For the CDR3, the DNA is TGTGCCAGCAGCCCAGACAGGAACTATGGCTACACCTTC. Its protein is CASSPDRNYGYTF.

The chain carries TRBV5-8 and TRBJ1-1; 8 bases are a match to TRBD1. Per germline, CDR1 SGHTS and CDR2 YDEGEE. The CDR3 is 14 residues long. The V and J ends lost 3 bases and 1 base, in that order; junction bases with no gene match: 2. The CDR3 coding sequence is TGTGCCAGCAGCTATGACAGGGGGAACACTGAAGCTTTCTTT. Translation: CASSYDRGNTEAFF.

In its sample, this clone was seen once. The CDR3 region has the DNA TGCGCCAGCAGCTTAGAATACGGGACAGGTGAAGCTTTCTTT. This translates into CASSLEYGTGEAFF. The V call is TRBV5-1, the J call TRBJ1-1; 8 positions match TRBD1. The germline V gene has CDR1 SGHRS and CDR2 YFSETQ. The J segment lost 7 bases and the V segment lost 2 bases, leaving 7 bases of the junction unmatched. The CDR3 contains 14 residues.

This clone came up a few times. An end of the junction differs from the germline gene, which may be a read error. This rearrangement joins TRBV7-7 to TRBJ1-1; D not certain. The CDR3 sequence is 13 residues long. Germline CDR1 and CDR2: SSHAT and FNYEAQ (reference sequence). CDR3: CASSLTLNTEAFF. The CDR3 DNA sequence: TGTGCTAGCAGCTTAACACTGAACACTGAAGCTTTCTTT.

This CDR3 reads CASSSLPGTGLFSPLHF. The CDR3 DNA reads TGTGCCAGCAGTTCCCTACCCGGGACAGGGCTTTTTTCACCCCTCCACTTT. The V gene is TRBV27, the J gene TRBJ1-6; TRBD1 aligns across 9 bases. The CDR3 is made up of 17 amino acids. Germline V lookup: CDR1 MNHEY, CDR2 SMNVEV (reference sequence). The V and J ends lost 4 bases and 9 bases, in that order; junction bases with no gene match: 13.

The rearrangement uses TRBV28 and TRBJ1-1; tentative D call: TRBD1 (5 bases). This CDR3 region has 14 residues. The germline gives CDR1 MDHEN, CDR2 SYDVKM. The V end lost 2 bases, the J end lost 5 bases, and 12 bases lay between the germline ends. CDR3 in amino acids: CASSLAGVMTEAFF. The CDR3 nucleotides are TGTGCCAGCAGTTTAGCGGGGGTTATGACTGAAGCTTTCTTT.

V is TRBV29-1 and J is TRBJ1-2, with a tentative D call TRBD1 (5 bases). V was shortened by 6 bases and J by 0 bases, with 14 bases between the two germline ends. From germline, CDR1 is SQVTM and CDR2 ANQGSEA. The CDR3 runs to 14 residues. The DNA for the CDR3 is TGCAGCGTCCATGGGGGGGAAACTAACTATGGCTACACCTTC. Translation: CSVHGGETNYGYTF.

This clone showed up many times. V usage is TRBV10-3 and J usage is TRBJ1-4, with a tentative D call TRBD1 (5 bases). Trimming took off 10 bases at V and 5 bases at J, with 11 bases between the two ends. CDR3 length: 12 amino acids. The germline gives CDR1 ENHRY, CDR2 SYGVKD. This CDR3 is CATKTDNEKLFF. The CDR3 DNA sequence: TGTGCCACCAAGACAGACAATGAAAAACTGTTTTTT.

CDR3 bases: TGTGCCAGCAGCTTAGGAGGCAGGGATGGCTACACCTTC. Its protein product is CASSLGGRDGYTF. The genes are TRBV7-9 and TRBJ1-2, with D maybe TRBD1 (5 bases). The CDR3 covers 13 residues. CDR1 is SEHNR, CDR2 FQNEAQ, per germline (reference sequence). The V end lost 1 base, the J end lost 6 bases, and 9 bases lay between the germline ends.